Shown below are 12 T cell receptor beta chains from a single sample sequenced in a study of glioma-infiltrating T cells. Using RNA template, CDR3s of TCR alpha and beta were amplified with iRepertoire arm-PCR. TCRdb reprocessed the multiplex PCR reads with MiXCR, giving one entry per CDR3 protein. The table lists around 350,000 distinct CDR3 sequences, roughly two fifths of them singletons. The specimen sequenced was glioma tissue, nonneoplastic brain tissue, or PBMCs (not recorded which). Source of these receptors: a human donor with low-grade glioma or glioblastoma, undergoing nonglioma brain surgery, or in good health (not recorded which).

This clonotype was seen ten or more times. The chain joins TRBV28 to TRBJ2-5; D not certain. The CDR3 is 12 amino acids. V gave up 6 bases and J gave up 4 bases, with 9 bases separating them. Germline CDR1 MDHEN, CDR2 SYDVKM. The CDR3 coding sequence is TGTGCCAGCAGGGAGTCCGGAGAGACCCAGTACTTC. Its translation is CASRESGETQYF. Full variable domain (rest looked up from reference TRBV28 and TRBJ2-5): DVKVTQSSRYLVKRTGEKVFLECVQDMDHENMFWYRQDPGLGLRLIYFSYDVKMKEKGDIPEGYSVSREKKERFSLILESASTNQTSMYLCASRESGETQYFGPGTRLLVL.

This clonotype was seen many times. V is TRBV20-1 and J is TRBJ2-1; D not resolved. The CDR3 length is 12 residues. V was trimmed by 6 bases and J by 6 bases, leaving 12 bases between them. Germline V CDR1 and CDR2: DFQATT, SNEGSKA (reference sequence). The CDR3 coding sequence is TGCAGTGCGCCTACAGAGGTCAATGAGCAGTTCTTC. Protein: CSAPTEVNEQFF.

This chain connects TRBV7-3 to TRBJ2-3; TRBD2 might be the D (5 bases). This CDR3 has 15 residues. V was clipped by 4 bases and J by 0 bases, with 11 bases between them. Germline V gives CDR1 SGHTA, CDR2 FQGTGA. The CDR3 region has the DNA TGTGCCAGCAGCTCGCTAGGAGGTAGCACAGATACGCAGTATTTT. This sequence encodes CASSSLGGSTDTQYF.

The chain links TRBV6-5 to TRBJ1-1; unclear D gene. CDR3 length equals 13 residues. Germline values: CDR1 MNHEY, CDR2 SVGAGI. Deletions cut 2 bases from V and 3 bases from J, with 7 bases between. For the CDR3, the DNA is TGTGCCAGCAGTTACCGGACCTACACTGAAGCTTTCTTT. Translated: CASSYRTYTEAFF.

This chain connects TRBV14 to TRBJ1-2, with TRBD1 matching over 7 bases. CDR3 size: 13 residues. Trimming took 4 bases from V and 9 from J; bases not matched to a gene: 8. Germline V lookup: CDR1 SGHDN, CDR2 FVKESK. CDR3 in amino acids: CASSPRQGDCYTF. The CDR3 region has the DNA TGTGCCAGCAGCCCACGACAGGGCGATTGCTACACCTTC.

A remark on this clonotype: At one end the junction does not follow the germline gene, possibly because of a read error. This sequence joins TRBV20-1 and TRBJ2-7, with 16 bases that match TRBD2. The V gene's germline CDR1 is DFQATT and CDR2 SNEGSKA (reference sequence). The CDR3 runs 14 residues. The CDR3, as DNA: TGCAGTGCTAGCCCGGGACTAGCGGGGGGGATGGCGGTCTTC. This translates into CSASPGLAGGMAVF.

Of note for this clonotype: This may arise from a read error, as a much more abundant clone is one base away. The chain joins TRBV4-3 to TRBJ1-5; D remains ambiguous. The V end was cut by 0 bases, the J end by 0 bases, with 18 bases between. CDR1 is LGHNA and CDR2 is YSLEER in the germline V gene. The length of the CDR3 is 19 residues. In DNA form, the CDR3 reads TGCGCCAGCAGCCAAGATTTCGCAATAAGGAATTATAGCAATCAGCCCCAGCATTTT. It yields the protein CASSQDFAIRNYSNQPQHF.

V is TRBV19 and J is TRBJ2-2; D remains unclear. The CDR3 spans 14 residues. Germline CDR1 is LNHDA and CDR2 is SQIVND (reference sequence). Trimming removed 1 base at V and 1 base at J, with 4 bases between. Here the CDR3 DNA reads TGTGCCAGTAGTATAGTCAAGAACACCGGGGAGCTGTTTTTT. It codes for CASSIVKNTGELFF.

The chain employs TRBV20-1 and TRBJ2-1; D unresolved. V was clipped by 0 bases and J by 6 bases, with 6 bases between them. The V gene's germline CDR1 is DFQATT and CDR2 SNEGSKA (reference sequence). This CDR3 comprises 12 residues. DNA of the CDR3: TGCAGTGCTAGAGACCAAACCAATGAGCAGTTCTTC. Protein product: CSARDQTNEQFF.

This chain joins TRBV5-1 and TRBJ1-1; the D is unclear. CDR1 and CDR2 (germline): SGHRS, YFSETQ. The CDR3 has 14 residues. Trimming pared 2 bases from V and 2 bases from J, leaving 10 bases between. CDR3 sequence (DNA): TGCGCCAGCAGCTTTTACAGCCCCAACACTGAAGCTTTCTTT. This encodes CASSFYSPNTEAFF.

The J gene is TRBJ2-7, the V gene TRBV4-3, with D unresolved. The CDR3 length is 13 residues. Germline CDR1 and CDR2: LGHNA and YSLEER. Trimming pared 1 base from V and 6 bases from J, leaving 10 bases between. CDR3 residues: CASSQAPVGEQYF. The CDR3 nucleotides are TGCGCCAGCAGCCAAGCTCCGGTGGGCGAGCAGTACTTC.

There are many counts of this clonotype. The V gene is TRBV10-3, the J gene TRBJ2-3; TRBD1 aligns across 7 bases. V dropped 6 bases and J dropped 4; count of bases not matched to a gene: 10. The CDR3 has 15 residues. Germline lookup yields CDR1 ENHRY and CDR2 SYGVKD. CDR3 coding DNA: TGTGCCATCAGGGGTACCGGGACAGCTCCAGATACGCAGTATTTT. Translated: CAIRGTGTAPDTQYF.